The clone carrying this T cell receptor beta chain was detected ten times or more. The V and J ends lost 1 base and 5 bases respectively, with 12 bases between them. Germline assignment: CDR1 SGHTA and CDR2 FQGNSA. The CDR3 loop spans 14 amino acids. The source of the PBMCs was over 8.5 ml of fresh peripheral blood. The record originates from a study of Graves' ophthalmopathy and Graves' hyperthyroidism. Scientists amplified the TCR beta CDR3 regions from RNA transcripts. Second-round multiplex PCR followed a first-round RT-PCR using HTBI primers. TCRdb re-derived calls from the multiplex PCR reads in MiXCR, one entry per CDR3 protein. Among about 400,000 distinct CDR3 sequences listed, around 17% were seen once.

This clonotype was sampled from a woman in her late teens or twenties with Graves' ophthalmopathy. The genes are TRBV7-2 and TRBJ2-7; no clear D. Sequencing was carried out using peripheral blood. The DNA for the CDR3 is TGTGCCAGCAGCTTAGGCGCTAAGGCCCACGAGCAGTACTTC. Translated, it gives CASSLGAKAHEQYF.